Sequencing of this TCR beta chain was carried out in a study of cytotoxic CD8 clonotypes in ibrutinib-treated CLL. Germline assignment: CDR1 SEHNR and CDR2 FQNEAQ (reference sequence). Trimming took 3 bases from V and 5 from J, leaving 8 bases between them. The CDR3 extends over 13 amino acids. Data came from immunoSEQ multiplex PCR; TCRdb stores just in-frame clones and leaves some out. The data hold 45,000 or so clones, with more than 60% observed a single time. The sequencing used PBMCs, collected after 12 months of ibrutinib treatment. The TCR sequence derives from a human donor with chronic lymphocytic leukemia. The chain links TRBV7-9 to TRBJ2-1; D is perhaps TRBD1 (5 bases). The CDR3 sequence is CASSLDTHNEQFF. In nucleotides, the CDR3 is TGTGCCAGCAGCTTGGACACCCACAATGAGCAGTTCTTC.